Following are 12 T cell receptor beta chains from one sample sequenced in a study of cytomegalovirus exposure and HLA in healthy donors. Both 60 Vbeta primers and 13 Jbeta primers went into the PCR. TCRdb keeps only in-frame clones here, not all; method: immunoSEQ multiplex PCR. The data hold more than 140,000 clones, with around 73% observed a single time. What was sequenced was PBMCs. Source of these receptors: a female donor in good health and CMV-seronegative.

The chain combines TRBV6-1 with TRBJ1-5, with TRBD1 matching over 11 bases. Germline V gives CDR1 MNHNS, CDR2 SASEGT. CDR3 length: 18 amino acids. V shed 2 bases, J shed 6 bases, and the junction held 12 bases outside the gene matches. DNA for the CDR3: TGTGCCAGCAGTGAATCTTTATCCCGGACAGGGGGCAGTCAGCCCCAGCATTTT. Amino acid sequence: CASSESLSRTGGSQPQHF.

The CDR3 DNA reads TGTGCCAGCAGCGGGAGGACAGGTGGGACAGATACGCAGTATTTT. This encodes CASSGRTGGTDTQYF. The V gene is TRBV11-1, the J gene TRBJ2-3, with a tentative D call TRBD1 (7 bases). This CDR3 has 15 residues. V gave up 5 bases and J gave up 3 bases, with 15 bases separating them. Germline assignment: CDR1 SGHAT and CDR2 FQDESV (reference sequence).

This clone was picked up one time. V and J are TRBV18 and TRBJ1-1, with D perhaps matching TRBD1 (6 bases). V lost 6 bases to trimming and J lost 4 bases, with 15 bases between them. This CDR3 is 14 amino acids long. In germline, CDR1 is KGHSH, CDR2 LQKENI. Here the CDR3 DNA reads TGTGCCAGCTCGCCCAGAACACAGGGCACTGAAGCTTTCTTT. Protein product: CASSPRTQGTEAFF.

This CDR3 is CASSSFLGQGYSPLHF. The CDR3 DNA follows: TGTGCCAGCAGTTCTTTCCTGGGACAGGGTTATTCACCCCTCCACTTT. The V and J genes are TRBV27 and TRBJ1-6; 9 bases match TRBD1. J gave up 8 bases and V 4 bases, and 9 bases lay outside the gene matches. The CDR3 contains 16 residues. Germline CDR1 reads MNHEY; CDR2 reads SMNVEV (reference sequence).

The chain recombines TRBV7-9 with TRBJ1-2; tentatively, D is TRBD1 (5 bases). Trimming cost V 1 base and J 8 bases, with 14 bases left between them. In germline, CDR1 is SEHNR, CDR2 FQNEAQ (reference sequence). The CDR3 covers 14 residues. The CDR3 DNA reads as TGTGCCAGCAGCTTAGAGGCAGGGATAGGAGGCTACACCTTC. Translating it yields CASSLEAGIGGYTF.

The V and J genes are TRBV5-4 and TRBJ2-7, with 8 bases fitting TRBD1. CDR3 length: 15 amino acids. The junction had 4 bases not matched to a gene; V was cut back by 1 base and J by 1 base. CDR1 SGHNT and CDR2 YYREEE come from the germline V gene (reference sequence). The CDR3 is CASSLLGQGSYEQYF. In DNA form, the CDR3 reads TGTGCCAGCAGCTTGCTCGGACAGGGATCCTACGAGCAGTACTTC.

The chain couples TRBV4-1 to TRBJ2-7; 9 bases are a match to TRBD1. The CDR3 has 15 residues. Germline loops: CDR1 MGHRA, CDR2 YSYEKL. V shed 0 bases and J 5 bases; nucleotides not matched to a gene: 5. The CDR3: CASSQEGQGGDEQYF. CDR3 bases: TGCGCCAGCAGCCAAGAGGGACAGGGTGGTGACGAGCAGTACTTC.

The count of this clone is one. Here the CDR3 DNA reads TGTGCCAGCAGCTCCACCACAGGGATCTACGAGCAGTACTTC. Its protein product is CASSSTTGIYEQYF. The chain combines TRBV28 with TRBJ2-7, with TRBD1 as a possible D gene (6 bases). V was clipped by 6 bases and J by 3 bases, with 15 bases between them. Germline V gene sequence: CDR1 MDHEN, CDR2 SYDVKM. The CDR3 is made up of 14 amino acids.

This chain connects TRBV6-5 to TRBJ1-6, with D possibly TRBD1 on 6 matching bases. The V end was cut by 6 bases, the J end by 2 bases, with 11 bases between. The CDR3 is 15 amino acids. From germline, CDR1 is MNHEY and CDR2 SVGAGI. CDR3: CASSRDTTYNSPLHF. CDR3 DNA sequence: TGTGCCAGCAGCCGGGACACTACCTATAATTCACCCCTCCACTTT.

The chain recombines TRBV11-3 with TRBJ2-6; 9 positions agree with TRBD1. The junction had 5 bases not matched to a gene; V was cut back by 5 bases and J by 0 bases. The CDR3 consists of 17 residues. The germline V gene encodes CDR1 SGHNT and CDR2 YENEEA. CDR3 amino acids: CASSPGQGSSGANVLTF. CDR3 nucleotides: TGTGCCAGCAGCCCGGGACAGGGTTCCTCTGGGGCCAACGTCCTGACTTTC.

V is TRBV7-2 and J is TRBJ2-1, with 7 bases matching TRBD2. The CDR3 runs to 16 residues. The trim removed 1 base at V and 7 bases at J, leaving 10 bases unmatched. Germline CDR1 and CDR2: SGHTA and FQGNSA. CDR3 in DNA: TGTGCCAGCAGCTTAGGTATTAGCGGGTGGGGGAATGAGCAGTTCTTC. It translates to CASSLGISGWGNEQFF.

The table lists this clone with a few counts. The chain carries TRBV11-3 and TRBJ2-7, with 9 nucleotides matching TRBD1. Germline assignment: CDR1 SGHNT and CDR2 YENEEA. The length of the CDR3 is 16 residues. Unmatched junction bases numbered 6, after V lost 0 bases and J lost 3 bases. DNA of the CDR3: TGTGCCAGCAGCTTAGATGGGGGGACAGGGAGCTACGAGCAGTACTTC. It specifies CASSLDGGTGSYEQYF.